The TCR beta chain described here comes from a study of OX40 agonist ivuxolimab in advanced cancers. About the research overall: Antecedent anti-PD-1, anti-PD-L1 or anti-CTLA-4 therapy was permissible, with under 50% having received some.

This clone came up once. CDR3 length equals 13 residues. The ends were cut back, 1 base at V and 5 bases at J, with 9 bases in the middle. Germline CDR1 reads SEHNR; CDR2 reads FQNEAQ (reference sequence). Clones were read by immunoSEQ multiplex PCR, and TCRdb kept only the in-frame ones, dropping some. The table includes under 55,000 clones, just under 95% detected once. Specimen: CD4+ or CD8+ T cells sorted from blood, collected in a trial of the OX40 agonist ivuxolimab. The chain has TRBV7-9 and TRBJ2-7; TRBD1 is a possible D gene (6 bases). The sequence was collected from an adult with an advanced solid tumor such as melanoma, head and neck, liver or kidney cancer. Here the CDR3 reads CASSLDRVDEQYF. The DNA of the CDR3 is TGTGCCAGCAGCTTAGACAGGGTCGACGAGCAGTACTTC.